The entry below gives a single T cell receptor (beta chain) sequence along with its context. Repertoires were generated with immunoSEQ multiplex PCR, while TCRdb's copy carries only in-frame clones and drops some. The sample has over 250,000 clones, about four fifths seen once. Germline assignment: CDR1 MDHEN and CDR2 SYDVKM. V gave up 3 bases and J gave up 1 base; unmatched junction bases: 10. This CDR3 has 19 amino acids. The sample originates from a study of blood T cell repertoires in COVID-19. Study-level information: From T cells, B-cell-depleted T cells, or PBMCs came the material, which was cDNA or gDNA.

Seattle's enrolled individuals joined amid active infection and were then monitored longitudinally. The TCR originated in a human donor with COVID-19, enrolled during active disease. The donor label of this sample is uncertain. Sequencing input: peripheral blood. The rearrangement joins TRBV28 to TRBJ2-7; 15 nucleotides align to TRBD2. DNA of the CDR3: TGTGCCAGCAGTTTTCCTTGGACTAGCGGGAGGGACTTTTCCTACGAGCAGTACTTC. It yields the protein CASSFPWTSGRDFSYEQYF.